This record covers a single TCR beta chain. This receptor's antigen is unknown. No much larger clone exists at a distance of one base, and base qualities are not known. The data were obtained in a study of shared clonotypes between healthy human individuals (dated by TCRdb to 2020 to 2022). With respect to the entire study: Three men and a couple of women, aged 18 to 49 years, made up the cohort. To increase sequencing depth and limit assay-specific biases, TCR repertoire library preparation and sequencing were carried out by different laboratories using diverse techniques. Each donor's leukapheresis produced roughly between roughly 0.85 and 9.5 billion PBMCs. The study deeply sequenced blood TCR repertoires of several healthy adults to estimate repertoire size and the extent of clonotype sharing between individuals. For each donor, three plates each were used for CD4 naive and CD4 memory, two plates were used for CD8 naive, and one plate was used for CD8 memory.

Using the deep immunoSEQ assay, TCR CDR3 regions were amplified from genomic DNA by multiplex PCR. For each cell subset, the extracted genomic DNA was distributed evenly across all wells of several immunoSEQ 96-well plates, and each plate served as one replicate. Each replicate PCR for sorted subsets received around 210 ng genomic DNA, equal to roughly 33,000 T cell genomes. Purified libraries were measured with a Qubit 3.0 fluorometer, size-checked on a Bioanalyzer 2100, and measured again with the KAPA Library Quantification kit. Each immunoSEQ 96-well plate was sequenced on its own single-read 150-cycle Illumina NextSeq 550 flow cell. Under the source paper's analysis protocol: The immunoSEQ output contained only junctional sequences without quality scores, so filtering could not match that applied to full-length reads. Sequences were annotated with PyIR, a Python wrapper for IgBLAST v1.9, and V/J genes and CDR3 were assigned using IMGT germline references. Reads with weak V/J assignments (E-value above 1e-6), missing CDR3, stop codons, out-of-frame junctions, or ambiguous translated residues were removed. V3J clonotypes were defined as sequences sharing the same inferred V gene, J gene, and CDR3 amino acid sequence. To compute the percentage overlap between repertoires, the number of shared unique clonotypes was divided by the size of the smaller repertoire. RTK rarefaction, the Chao1 estimator, and Recon v2.1 estimates of unobserved clonotypes were used to assess repertoire richness. OLGA was used to compute generation probabilities for all TCRbeta clonotypes that the gDNA method yielded from a few donors. TCRdb's version of the immuneACCESS table is confined to in-frame rearrangements and falls short of the full clone set. An unresolved V gene accounts for under half of the shortfall where checked; the remainder is of unknown origin. Clonal size and the V and J genes are those of that table, whereas D and trimming came from the DNA. Present in this sample are 2.3 million or so clones, approximately 93% of which were seen just once. 0.35% to 0.45% of the sample lies in the top ten.

Healthy HIV-negative adults with no recently reported acute infections or vaccinations were included as donors. Only Caucasian adults living in Nashville, Tennessee, USA were represented among the donors. CD4+ T cells were enriched by magnetic negative selection, after which naive cells were positively selected on CD45RA and the negative fraction was taken as the memory subset. Blood was collected by leukapheresis, and PBMCs were isolated by Ficoll-Histopaque density gradient centrifugation and then cryopreserved in liquid nitrogen vapor phase. Analytical flow cytometry was used to check the purity and quantity of each magnetically sorted T cell population. Genomic DNA was isolated from each sorted fraction and quantified by UV absorbance on a Nanodrop 2000c. Trimming leaves V shorter by 7 bases and J shorter by 5 bases, with the junction holding 4 bases beyond the gene matches. The germline V gene (reference sequence) yields LNHDA for CDR1 and SQIVND for CDR2. The CDR3 starts with the cysteine, ends with the phenylalanine, and has 13 residues. The DNA shown is the 39-base CDR3, in frame from base 1.

The paper's findings and limits, for the study overall: Higher generation probabilities were observed for clonotypes shared by all four sorted-subset donors than for non-shared clonotypes. Estimated clonotype richness was generally larger for naive than for memory subsets. Because the study included only a small number of donors, the genetic and exposure-history diversity represented was limited. Across four donors, approximately 4.6% of naive CD4, 3% to 3.5% of naive CD8, about 2.3% of memory CD4, and approximately 0.4% of memory CD8 clonotypes were shared. Based on pairwise subsampling, the degree of clonotype sharing among donors was expected to be affected by sequencing depth. Incomplete sequencing was indicated by rarefaction of sorted-subset datasets, despite the large sequencing depth. Sampling was restricted to blood, and TCR repertoires in tissues likely differ from the TCR repertoires found in blood.

Sequencing used naive CD4+ T cells from PBMCs. The meaning of the sample's cell subset or site label: CD45RA+ positively selected. The sequence was collected from a man between 18 and 35 years old in good health. Some clones in this sample may be carry-over from other donors' samples. Recombination connected TRBV19 to TRBJ2-1; 8 nucleotides in the junction match TRBD2. This receptor carries the CDR3 CASTERGNNEQFF. Here is the DNA: TGTGCCAGTACGGAGCGGGGGAACAATGAGCAGTTCTTC.